Below, 20 T cell receptor beta chains from the same sample are listed, as sequenced in a study of blood T cells in healthy people across ages. The authors ran a second PCR of roughly 7 to 11 cycles using a sample-barcoded 5' primer and a J-beta primer mix. TCRdb recomputed calls from the 5' RACE reads with MiXCR, one row per CDR3 protein. Here the sample spans fewer than 2 million distinct CDR3 sequences, about 39% being singletons. Sequencing was performed on blood. The source of these receptors is a human donor in good health.

The V call is TRBV7-2, the J call TRBJ1-2, with D possibly TRBD1 on 6 matching bases. The CDR3 sequence is 15 residues long. Germline assignment: CDR1 SGHTA and CDR2 FQGNSA. Trimming shortened V by 3 bases and J by 2 bases, and 13 bases separated the two germline ends. The CDR3 DNA follows: TGTGCCAGCAGCTTCCAGGACAGACCAAACTATGGCTACACCTTC. This codes for CASSFQDRPNYGYTF.

This chain connects TRBV7-8 to TRBJ2-3, with no clear D. CDR3 length equals 14 residues. The V gene lost 4 bases and the J gene lost 6 bases, with 14 bases spanning the gap. Germline V gene sequence: CDR1 SGHVS, CDR2 FQNEAQ. The CDR3 reads CASSSGPLGDTQYF. CDR3 DNA: TGTGCCAGCAGCTCCGGGCCTCTGGGGGATACGCAGTATTTT.

The table lists this clonotype with a count of one. CDR3 amino acids: CASSLGLQVYEQYF. In DNA, the CDR3 is TGTGCCAGCAGTTTGGGCCTCCAAGTCTACGAGCAGTACTTC. The V gene is TRBV12-3 or TRBV12-4, the J gene TRBJ2-4; D gene ambiguous. The J call may not be correct, given that the DNA end is closer to TRBJ2-7. The CDR3 has 14 residues.

This chain connects TRBV5-6 to TRBJ2-1; D perhaps matches TRBD1 (5 bases). Germline CDR1 SGHDT, CDR2 YYEEEE. The CDR3 is made up of 15 amino acids. Between the trimmed V and J ends, which lost 4 bases and 1 base, there was a span of 12 bases. Written as DNA, the CDR3 is TGTGCCAGCAGCCCAAGACAGAAATCCTACAATGAGCAGTTCTTC. Encoded protein: CASSPRQKSYNEQFF.

This clonotype was observed a few times. J is TRBJ2-1 and V is TRBV9; a weak D match, TRBD1 (6 bases). The CDR3 has 13 amino acids. Trimming cost V 0 bases and J 7 bases, with 8 bases left between them. CDR1 is SGDLS, CDR2 YYNGEE, per germline. CDR3 protein: CASSVATGNEQFF. In nucleotides, the CDR3 is TGTGCCAGCAGCGTAGCTACAGGGAATGAGCAGTTCTTC.

This sequence joins TRBV20-1 and TRBJ1-1, with D maybe TRBD1 (6 bases). Per the germline V gene, CDR1 is DFQATT and CDR2 is SNEGSKA (reference sequence). This CDR3 contains 13 residues. V dropped 5 bases and J dropped 3 bases, with 13 bases sitting between them. The CDR3 DNA is TGCAGTGCTCGGGGGGCTCTTGACACTGAAGCTTTCTTT. This encodes CSARGALDTEAFF.

This clonotype was observed many times. A read error may produce the germline difference seen at one junction end. The CDR3 loop is CASSLLAGASYEQYF. Here the CDR3 DNA reads TGTGCCAGCAGCTTACTAGCGGGGGCCTCCTACGAGCAGTACTTC. The chain uses TRBV5-1 and TRBJ2-7; TRBD2 agrees at 11 bases. Germline-derived CDR1 and CDR2 are SGHRS and YFSETQ. CDR3 length: 15 amino acids.

The chain joins TRBV5-1 to TRBJ1-2; maybe TRBD1 (6 bases). Germline V gene data show CDR1 as SGHRS and CDR2 as YFSETQ. V lost 4 bases and J lost 1, with 17 bases in between. This CDR3 contains 16 residues. Here the CDR3 reads CASSPTAARGNYGYTF. The CDR3 DNA reads as TGCGCCAGCAGCCCAACGGCGGCCAGGGGTAACTATGGCTACACCTTC. Full variable domain (remainder filled in from reference TRBV5-1 and TRBJ1-2): KAGVTQTPRYLIKTRGQQVTLSCSPISGHRSVSWYQQTPGQGLQFLFEYFSETQRNKGNFPGRFSGRQFSNSRSEMNVSTLELGDSALYLCASSPTAARGNYGYTFGSGTRLTVV.

A remark on this clonotype: A read error may explain this, as a much larger clone is one base away. The rearrangement links TRBV4-2 to TRBJ2-7, with TRBD1 matching over 7 bases. The CDR3 consists of 14 residues. Germline V gene sequence: CDR1 LGHNA, CDR2 YNFKEQ. The CDR3 loop reads CAGSQVGTEHEQYF. The CDR3 coding sequence is TGTGCCGGCAGCCAAGTTGGGACAGAGCACGAGCAGTACTTC.

This clonotype was detected a few times. The rearrangement links TRBV20-1 to TRBJ2-1; 11 positions agree with TRBD2. The germline V gene has CDR1 DFQATT and CDR2 SNEGSKA (reference sequence). The ends lost 0 bases at V and 8 bases at J; junction bases unmatched: 15. The CDR3 has 18 residues. In nucleotides, the CDR3 is TGCAGTGCTAGAGAAGTGACTAGCGGGGTACGACAACACCATGAGCAGTTCTTC. Translated, it gives CSAREVTSGVRQHHEQFF.

The rearrangement uses TRBV2 and TRBJ2-3; D not certain. Between the trimmed V and J ends, which lost 11 bases and 1 base, there was a span of 16 bases. Germline CDR1 reads SNHLY; CDR2 reads FYNNEI. This CDR3 comprises 14 residues. The CDR3 bases are TGTGCCCCCTCTGGTCAGGTGGGCACAGATACGCAGTATTTT. This sequence encodes CAPSGQVGTDTQYF.

Note on this clonotype: At one end the junction does not follow the germline gene, possibly because of a read error. This chain uses TRBV12-3 or TRBV12-4 with TRBJ2-7; a possible D gene is TRBD2 (6 bases). The CDR3 is made up of 15 amino acids. CDR3 sequence (DNA): TGTGCCAGCAGTGGGGGGACGGTCAGCTCCTACGGGCAGTACTTC. Translating it yields CASSGGTVSSYGQYF.

The V gene is TRBV27, the J gene TRBJ1-6, with no clear D. The CDR3 covers 13 residues. From germline, CDR1 is MNHEY and CDR2 SMNVEV (reference sequence). V gave up 2 bases and J gave up 10 bases, with 9 bases separating them. CDR3 residues: CASSLIGLSPLHF. For the CDR3, the DNA is TGTGCCAGCAGTTTAATCGGGTTGTCACCCCTCCACTTT.

The chain combines TRBV2 with TRBJ1-4; 7 bases agree with TRBD1. The CDR3 sequence is 14 residues long. CDR1 and CDR2 from the germline V gene are SNHLY and FYNNEI. J lost 6 bases, V lost 5 bases, and 6 bases had no gene match. CDR3 DNA sequence: TGTGCCAGCAGTCCCGGGACAGAATATGAAAAACTGTTTTTT. Amino acids: CASSPGTEYEKLFF.

The V and J genes are TRBV5-1 and TRBJ2-2; 9 bases map to TRBD1. The CDR3 runs to 14 residues. The V gene's germline CDR1 is SGHRS and CDR2 YFSETQ. V lost 5 bases and J lost 3; bases outside the gene matches: 2. The chain's CDR3 is CASSDRGDTGELFF. As DNA, the CDR3 is TGCGCCAGCAGTGACAGGGGGGACACCGGGGAGCTGTTTTTT.

There are a few counts of this clonotype. This chain joins TRBV7-9 and TRBJ1-2, with 11 bases aligning to TRBD1. Germline trimming cut 5 bases from V and 4 bases from J; bases unmatched to any gene: 6. The germline CDR1 and CDR2 sequences are SEHNR and FQNEAQ (reference sequence). CDR3 length: 15 amino acids. CDR3 loop: CASSPRTGGFYGYTF. In DNA form, the CDR3 reads TGTGCCAGCAGCCCCAGGACAGGGGGCTTCTATGGCTACACCTTC.

A few counts support this clonotype. V gene TRBV6-2 or TRBV6-3 combines with J gene TRBJ1-2, with D unresolved. Trimming stripped 6 bases from V and 3 bases from J, with 20 bases between. Germline loops: CDR1 MNHEY, CDR2 SVGEGT. The CDR3 length is 16 residues. CDR3 coding DNA: TGTGCCAGCAGCACAGCTCCCGGCACCACCGACTATGGCTACACCTTC. Its translation is CASSTAPGTTDYGYTF.

This clonotype occurred a few times. The chain has TRBV20-1 and TRBJ2-2; D ambiguous. Per germline, CDR1 DFQATT and CDR2 SNEGSKA (reference sequence). The CDR3 loop spans 11 amino acids. Trimming removed 6 bases from V and 5 bases from J, with 7 bases in between. The CDR3 loop reads CSATGTGELFF. DNA for the CDR3: TGCAGTGCCACCGGGACCGGGGAGCTGTTTTTT.

The CDR3 protein is CASSYLRGDGSGNTIYF. The CDR3 region has the DNA TGTGCCAGCAGTTACCTCCGGGGGGATGGCTCTGGAAACACCATATATTTT. The chain combines TRBV6-5 with TRBJ1-3, with a possible D match to TRBD1 (5 bases). V lost 2 bases, J lost 0 bases, and 14 bases lay in between. CDR3 length equals 17 residues. Germline values: CDR1 MNHEY, CDR2 SVGAGI.

This chain joins TRBV2 and TRBJ1-2; D not certain. The CDR3 totals 13 residues. Trimming left V 7 bases short and J 3 bases short, with 12 bases between. Germline-derived CDR1 and CDR2 are SNHLY and FYNNEI. CDR3 coding DNA: TGTGCCAGCACCGGTGAGGGTTACTATGGCTACACCTTC. It specifies CASTGEGYYGYTF. The whole variable domain, filled in from reference TRBV2 and TRBJ1-2, reads EPEVTQTPSHQVTQMGQEVILRCVPISNHLYFYWYRQILGQKVEFLVSFYNNEISEKSEIFDDQFSVERPDGSNFTLKIRSTKLEDSAMYFCASTGEGYYGYTFGSGTRLTVV.